This TCR beta chain came from a study of Siglec-9 on CD8 T cells in melanoma (dated by TCRdb to about 2019). Study-level background: The study examined the expression of Siglec-9 on CD8+ T cells and how Siglec-9 regulates T cells within the melanoma tumor microenvironment.

Spanning cysteine to phenylalanine, the CDR3 consists of 11 amino acids. The entry retains the CDR3 DNA only, 33 bases that are in frame from base 1. At the junction V is shortened by 4 bases and J by 2 bases, with 0 bases in between. CDR1 is given as MNHEY and CDR2 as SMNVEV, both from the germline V gene (reference sequence). The library was prepared using the immunoSEQ multiplex PCR assay. As stored in TCRdb, this immuneACCESS dataset retains in-frame rearrangements with V and J assigned. A fraction of the clones does not appear; measured against another copy, unresolved V genes explain less than half of the discrepancy, and the remainder lacks a known reason. The sample records some 27,000 clones, roughly 80% of which are singletons. The ten largest clonotypes hold roughly 6.3% of the sample. A word on this clone: What this receptor recognizes is not known. Within one base of it there is no much larger clone, and no base qualities were kept.

The study at large found these results: According to the reported findings, Siglec-9 marked and regulated a subset of effector memory CD8+ T cells that seemed to build up inside melanoma tumors.

The sample was Siglec-9- CD8+ T cells sorted from blood. The cell subset or site label of this sample denotes: CD8 T cells lacking Siglec-9. This clonotype originated in a human donor in good health. The chain is made from TRBV27 and TRBJ1-3; there is no confident call for the D gene. The CDR3 sequence is CASSSGNTIYF. The DNA sequence follows: TGTGCCAGCAGTTCTGGAAACACCATATATTTT.